This record covers a single T cell receptor beta chain. Only one count was recorded for this clone. Its antigen target is currently unknown. Base qualities are not provided; no much larger clone lies one nucleotide away. This entry is derived from a study of graft-versus-host responses after intestinal transplantation (dated by TCRdb to the early 2020s). Notes on the research overall: Recipients received multivisceral, liver-intestinal, or isolated intestinal transplants. Anti-thymocyte globulin induction was given to all recipients, followed by maintenance tacrolimus and steroids for approximately three years. Bulk TCR-beta CDR3 sequencing was used to track graft-versus-host and host-versus-graft alloreactive T cell clones in the graft, circulation and bone marrow after intestinal transplantation. To identify alloreactive clones, pre-transplant mixed lymphocyte reaction products were sequenced and then compared with unstimulated pre-transplant donor and recipient T cells. Of the roughly 25 intestinal transplant recipients enrolled in the cohort, one of whom was a retransplant, a few patients without pretransplant specimens were excluded. Donor T cell macrochimerism was defined as a peak of at least 4% donor T cells among recipient peripheral blood mononuclear cells. Instead of going to the commercial service, samples from a few later patients were sequenced in-house on an Illumina MiSeq and processed with MiXCR. Paper-wide results and their limitations: Patients with donor T cell macrochimerism had high GvH to HvG T cell clonal ratios in their allografts. The conclusions were limited by the relatively low number and heterogeneity of the intestinal transplant patients. Early after transplant, declines in HvG clones were associated with peak levels of circulating GvH clones. GvH clones turned up in recipient bone marrow, with some appearing earlier in ileal mucosa or blood, a pattern consistent with an intestinal mucosal origin.

Libraries were made using the immunoSEQ multiplex PCR assay. For most patients, high-throughput TCR-beta CDR3 sequencing of genomic DNA was performed by Adaptive Biotechnologies. The study's processing was this. TCR sequencing data were retrieved from Adaptive's ImmunoSEQ software for around 20 patients, whereas three other patients were processed with MiXCR and VDJtools. Because the origin of CDR3 nucleotide sequences shared between donor and recipient could not be assigned, those sequences were removed. To count as alloreactive, a clone needed at least 2-fold expansion over unstimulated cells and a minimum CFSE-low frequency of 0.002% (template counts) or 0.001% (read counts). Mappable clones were those detected in sequenced pre-transplant spleen, lymph node, or MLR CFSE-low populations of the donor or recipient. Cumulative frequency of alloreactive clones was calculated as a percentage of all sequences weighted by copy number. Drawn from immuneACCESS, this table holds only the in-frame rearrangements with V and J called that TCRdb kept. Clones are partly lost; checked studies trace under half to an unresolved V gene and leave the rest unexplained. V and J calls and clone size are copied from that table; D and trimming were computed from the DNA. Across this sample there are about 25,000 clones, with roughly 95% seen only once. Approximately 0.5% of the sample comes from the top ten.

Blood samples were collected up to 4 times in the first month after transplant and then at least monthly when available. Including cysteine and phenylalanine, the CDR3 has 13 amino acids. Only the CDR3 part of the read is kept: 39 bases, read in frame from the first base. CDR1 SGHNT and CDR2 YENEEA were looked up in the germline V gene. Trimming at the junction amounts to 3 bases on V and 2 bases on J, and the germline ends lie 8 bases apart. This specimen was PBMCs, taken 156 days after intestinal transplant. The chain employs TRBV11-3 and TRBJ2-7, with an unclear D gene assignment. This clonotype originated in a human patient who received an intestinal transplant, so some T cells may come from the graft donor. The bases are TGTGCCAGCAGCTTGGCCTCCCCCTACGAGCAGTACTTC. The encoded protein is CASSLASPYEQYF. Reference TRBV11-3 and TRBJ2-7 genes cover what lies past the CDR3, so the full variable domain is EAGVVQSPRYKIIEKKQPVAFWCNPISGHNTLYWYLQNLGQGPELLIRYENEEAVDDSQLPKDRFSAERLKGVDSTLKIQPAELGDSAVYLCASSLASPYEQYFGPGTRLTVT.